This T cell receptor (beta chain) was observed in a study of regulatory T cells in long-lasting Graves disease. The time point was: newly diagnosed GD, antithyroid drugs for less than 3 months. The TCR library used RNA extracted from PBMCs. Investigators prepared the TCR beta libraries by applying iRepertoire HTBI primers and Arm-PCR of CDR3 regions. TCRdb processed the multiplex PCR reads anew with MiXCR; each CDR3 protein has one entry. Seen here are 400,000 to 550,000 distinct CDR3 sequences, approximately 16% observed once, and the top ten hold approximately 22%. This clonotype was detected only a few times. The CDR3 has 12 residues. Germline V gene sequence: CDR1 MNHEY, CDR2 SMNVEV (reference sequence). V gave up 9 bases and J gave up 5 bases, with 13 bases separating them. A further study also used this sample, focusing on T cells in Graves' hyperthyroidism and ophthalmopathy.

V gene TRBV27 combines with J gene TRBJ1-2, with D hard to call. The sequencing here drew on peripheral blood mononuclear cells (PBMCs), taken at new diagnosis, from a patient treated with antithyroid drugs. The source is a woman aged 18-35 years with Graves disease. CDR3 in amino acids: CASGDRGYGYTF. In nucleotides, the CDR3 is TGTGCCAGTGGCGATCGCGGATATGGCTACACCTTC.